The 30 T cell receptor beta chains below all came from one sample that was sequenced in a study of T cell responses to AZD1222 COVID-19 vaccine. Profiling relied on immunoSEQ multiplex PCR, and the TCRdb table lists in-frame clones only, not all of them. The sample contains 94,000 or so clones, 85% to 90% of which appear only once. The specimen was peripheral blood, collected on day 0 of AZD1222 vaccination. Source of these receptors: an adult in good health.

The rearrangement links TRBV2 to TRBJ2-2; TRBD1 might be the D (5 bases). V lost 4 bases to trimming and J lost 2 bases, with 11 bases between them. In germline, CDR1 is SNHLY, CDR2 FYNNEI. The CDR3 extends over 15 amino acids. The CDR3 loop is CASSGPDTNTGELFF. Here the CDR3 DNA reads TGTGCCAGCAGTGGACCGGACACCAACACCGGGGAGCTGTTTTTT. Looking up the rest from reference TRBV2 and TRBJ2-2 gives the full variable domain: EPEVTQTPSHQVTQMGQEVILRCVPISNHLYFYWYRQILGQKVEFLVSFYNNEISEKSEIFDDQFSVERPDGSNFTLKIRSTKLEDSAMYFCASSGPDTNTGELFFGEGSRLTVL.

V is TRBV4-3 and J is TRBJ2-1; no clear D. The germline CDR1 and CDR2 sequences are LGHNA and YSLEER. V gave up 0 bases and J gave up 4 bases, with 7 bases separating them. This CDR3 contains 14 residues. The CDR3 nucleotides are TGCGCCAGCAGCCAAGATCTAACATACAATGAGCAGTTCTTC. Residues: CASSQDLTYNEQFF.

This chain connects TRBV7-2 to TRBJ2-7; 10 bases agree with TRBD2. Germline V gene lookup returns CDR1 SGHTA and CDR2 FQGNSA. After removal of 4 bases from V and 7 bases from J, the junction contained 4 bases not matched to a gene. This CDR3 region has 13 residues. The CDR3 sequence: CASSSGLAWEQYF. CDR3 sequence (DNA): TGTGCCAGCAGCTCGGGACTAGCGTGGGAGCAGTACTTC.

V gene TRBV28 combines with J gene TRBJ2-5; D gene unclear. Germline values: CDR1 MDHEN, CDR2 SYDVKM. Trimming took 10 bases from V and 10 from J, leaving 16 bases between them. The CDR3 has 11 residues. The chain's CDR3 is CAILARSVQYF. The CDR3 region has the DNA TGTGCCATCCTGGCCCGGTCGGTCCAGTACTTC.

This clone was observed a handful of times. The rearrangement links TRBV4-3 to TRBJ1-3; D remains unclear. The CDR3 runs to 14 residues. V was cut by 3 bases and J by 3 bases, with 9 bases left in between. Germline CDR1 LGHNA, CDR2 YSLEER. The CDR3 here is CASSHQLGGNTIYF. Written as DNA, the CDR3 is TGCGCCAGCAGCCACCAGCTGGGTGGAAACACCATATATTTT.

The V gene is TRBV21-1, the J gene TRBJ2-1; the table's D gene call, TRBD1, was not cross checked with the DNA. TRBV21-1 constitutes a pseudogene. The CDR3 contains 15 residues. CDR3 region: CARTVGDRGHQEQFF. The CDR3, as DNA: TGTGCCAGGACCGTCGGGGACAGGGGGCACCAAGAGCAGTTCTTC.

CDR3 protein: CASSFMTGWNEQFF. The CDR3 DNA sequence: TGTGCCAGTAGCTTTATGACAGGGTGGAATGAGCAGTTCTTC. The V call is TRBV19, the J call TRBJ2-1; 7 nucleotides agree with TRBD1. Germline-derived CDR1 and CDR2 are LNHDA and SQIVND (reference sequence). CDR3 length: 14 residues. The ends lost 6 bases at V and 7 bases at J; junction bases unmatched: 9.

This chain connects TRBV4-3 to TRBJ1-2; D may be TRBD1 (5 bases). The CDR3 has 16 amino acids. V was cut by 1 base and J by 7 bases, with 19 bases left in between. Germline lookup yields CDR1 LGHNA and CDR2 YSLEER. Here the CDR3 DNA reads TGCGCCAGCAGCCAAGGTGGTGCGGGGCTAACTGGTGGCTACACCTTC. Its translation is CASSQGGAGLTGGYTF.

This clone was found once. The chain's CDR3 is CASSQDPGTNEKLFF. CDR3 sequence (DNA): TGTGCCAGCAGCCAAGATCCGGGGACTAATGAAAAACTGTTTTTT. The chain recombines TRBV3-1 (or the pseudogene TRBV3-2) with TRBJ1-4; D remains ambiguous. The CDR3 is made up of 15 amino acids. Trimming removed 0 bases from V and 2 bases from J, with 7 bases in between. Per germline, CDR1 LGHDT and CDR2 YNNKEL (reference sequence).

The rearrangement links TRBV7-9 to TRBJ1-6; D gene uncertain. The CDR3 spans 14 residues. CDR1 and CDR2 (germline): SEHNR, FQNEAQ (reference sequence). The ends were cut back, 4 bases at V and 8 bases at J, with 12 bases in the middle. CDR3 loop: CASSSRGRDSPLHF. DNA of the CDR3: TGTGCCAGCAGCTCCAGAGGTCGGGATTCACCCCTCCACTTT.

The V call is TRBV5-1, the J call TRBJ2-1; 9 bases align to TRBD1. The trim removed 4 bases at V and 3 bases at J, leaving 17 bases unmatched. The CDR3 spans 19 residues. The germline V gene encodes CDR1 SGHRS and CDR2 YFSETQ. The CDR3 here is CASSPGLGQGGGIYNEQFF. DNA for the CDR3: TGCGCCAGCAGCCCCGGCTTGGGACAGGGTGGTGGGATCTACAATGAGCAGTTCTTC. Full variable domain (outside the CDR3, taken from reference TRBV5-1 and TRBJ2-1): KAGVTQTPRYLIKTRGQQVTLSCSPISGHRSVSWYQQTPGQGLQFLFEYFSETQRNKGNFPGRFSGRQFSNSRSEMNVSTLELGDSALYLCASSPGLGQGGGIYNEQFFGPGTRLTVL.

Here the CDR3 reads CASSLDSRDYEQYF. The CDR3 nucleotides are TGTGCCAGCAGCTTAGATAGCCGGGACTACGAGCAGTACTTC. This chain uses TRBV11-3 with TRBJ2-7; possibly TRBD2 for D (5 bases). Germline CDR1 and CDR2: SGHNT and YENEEA. This CDR3 region has 14 residues. Trimming removed 0 bases at V and 3 bases at J, with 9 bases between.

V usage is TRBV5-5 and J usage is TRBJ2-5; no clear D gene. Germline CDR1 is SGHKS and CDR2 is YYEKEE (reference sequence). Trimming cost V 2 bases and J 5 bases, with 7 bases left between them. The CDR3 sequence is 12 residues long. CDR3 coding DNA: TGTGCCAGCAGCTTTCGAATGGAGACCCAGTACTTC. It specifies CASSFRMETQYF.

The chain recombines TRBV3-1 (or the pseudogene TRBV3-2) with TRBJ2-1, with a weak D call TRBD1 (5 bases). The CDR3 is 14 amino acids. V was clipped by 6 bases and J by 8 bases, with 17 bases between them. Germline CDR1 and CDR2: LGHDT and YNNKEL (reference sequence). CDR3: CASSPLQGRDEQFF. The CDR3 nucleotides are TGTGCCAGCAGTCCGCTTCAGGGCAGAGATGAGCAGTTCTTC.

This chain uses TRBV19 with TRBJ2-7, with a possible D match to TRBD2 (6 bases). The germline CDR1 and CDR2 sequences are LNHDA and SQIVND (reference sequence). The germline V and J ends were trimmed by 5 bases and 0 bases, with 11 bases remaining between them. The CDR3 covers 14 residues. The CDR3 here is CASSSWRVSYEQYF. CDR3 DNA sequence: TGTGCCAGTAGTTCCTGGAGGGTCTCCTACGAGCAGTACTTC. Looking up the rest from reference TRBV19 and TRBJ2-7 gives the full variable domain: DGGITQSPKYLFRKEGQNVTLSCEQNLNHDAMYWYRQDPGQGLRLIYYSQIVNDFQKGDIAEGYSVSREKKESFPLTVTSAQKNPTAFYLCASSSWRVSYEQYFGPGTRLTVT.

This clone was counted a few times. This chain uses TRBV12-3 or TRBV12-4 with TRBJ2-5; D gene unclear. V was trimmed by 6 bases and J by 5 bases, leaving 7 bases between them. This CDR3 has 11 residues. CDR3 in DNA: TGTGCCAGCAGCCGAAAGGAGACCCAGTACTTC. Its protein is CASSRKETQYF.

The chain has TRBV19 and TRBJ1-6; D gene ambiguous. The V end was cut by 5 bases, the J end by 0 bases, with 14 bases between. Germline CDR1 reads LNHDA; CDR2 reads SQIVND (reference sequence). The CDR3 has 17 residues. This chain's CDR3 is CASSDFQASSYNSPLHF. Here the CDR3 DNA reads TGTGCCAGTAGTGATTTTCAGGCGAGCTCCTATAATTCACCCCTCCACTTT.

The genes are TRBV6-5 and TRBJ1-1; 7 nucleotides align to TRBD1. The V gene end was trimmed by 4 bases and the J gene end by 0 bases; junction bases not matched to a gene: 8. Germline CDR1 MNHEY, CDR2 SVGAGI. CDR3 size: 16 residues. The CDR3 spells CASSSPRQGLNTEAFF. The CDR3 region has the DNA TGTGCCAGCAGTTCCCCCCGACAGGGTTTGAACACTGAAGCTTTCTTT.

The chain joins TRBV19 to TRBJ2-4; 11 nucleotides line up with TRBD2. Germline CDR1 LNHDA, CDR2 SQIVND (reference sequence). V dropped 3 bases and J dropped 2; count of bases not matched to a gene: 3. The CDR3 covers 16 residues. The CDR3 sequence: CASSMGLAETKNIQYF. In DNA, the CDR3 is TGTGCCAGTAGTATGGGACTAGCGGAGACCAAAAACATTCAGTACTTC.

The CDR3 bases are TGTGCCAGCAGTCAACGGCAGGGTTTTTCACCCCTCCACTTT. This sequence encodes CASSQRQGFSPLHF. The chain combines TRBV27 with TRBJ1-6, with a possible D match to TRBD1 (5 bases). The V gene lost 5 bases and the J gene lost 9 bases, with 14 bases spanning the gap. CDR1 is MNHEY and CDR2 is SMNVEV in the germline V gene (reference sequence). The CDR3 sequence is 14 residues long.

The gene calls are TRBV19 and TRBJ1-2; D ambiguous. Germline V gene data show CDR1 as LNHDA and CDR2 as SQIVND (reference sequence). This CDR3 has 11 amino acids. Trimming stripped 5 bases from V and 3 bases from J, with 4 bases between. In DNA form, the CDR3 reads TGTGCCAGTAGTCTGGACTATGGCTACACCTTC. Translation gives CASSLDYGYTF.

The genes are TRBV9 and TRBJ1-1, with unresolved D. CDR3 size: 16 residues. Germline CDR1 SGDLS, CDR2 YYNGEE. V dropped 3 bases and J dropped 1 base, with 16 bases sitting between them. The CDR3 spells CASSESVDDPNTEAFF. The CDR3 coding sequence is TGTGCCAGCAGCGAGTCCGTGGACGATCCGAACACTGAAGCTTTCTTT.

This clone was seen a few times. This chain connects TRBV30 to TRBJ1-3; possible D gene TRBD1, 5 bases. The V end lost 6 bases, the J end lost 0 bases, and 6 bases lay between the germline ends. This CDR3 spans 12 amino acids. Germline values: CDR1 GTSNPN, CDR2 SVGIG (reference sequence). The CDR3 here is CACQGSGNTIYF. The CDR3 DNA reads TGTGCCTGCCAGGGCTCTGGAAACACCATATATTTT.

The chain employs TRBV19 and TRBJ2-1, with 7 bases aligning to TRBD1. The CDR3 has 16 amino acids. V gave up 6 bases and J gave up 2 bases; unmatched junction bases: 10. The germline V gene has CDR1 LNHDA and CDR2 SQIVND (reference sequence). This CDR3 is CASRKQGTATYNEQFF. DNA for the CDR3: TGTGCCAGTAGGAAACAGGGGACAGCTACCTACAATGAGCAGTTCTTC.

The chain has TRBV28 and TRBJ2-7, with 8 bases that match TRBD1. CDR1 and CDR2 from the germline V gene are MDHEN and SYDVKM. The junction had 7 bases not matched to a gene; V was cut back by 7 bases and J by 8 bases. The CDR3 extends over 12 amino acids. Written as DNA, the CDR3 is TGTGCCAGCACCTCCGACAGGGGACAGCAGTACTTC. This gives the protein CASTSDRGQQYF.

CDR3: CATATGGGGETQYF. The CDR3 DNA sequence: TGTGCCACCGCAACAGGGGGCGGGGGAGAGACCCAGTACTTC. The rearrangement joins TRBV9 to TRBJ2-5; 9 nucleotides agree with TRBD1. The CDR3 has 14 amino acids. CDR1 SGDLS and CDR2 YYNGEE come from the germline V gene. The V and J ends lost 9 bases and 4 bases, in that order; junction bases with no gene match: 10.

The chain has TRBV18 and TRBJ2-7, with TRBD2 as a possible D gene (7 bases). V was clipped by 6 bases and J by 4 bases, with 19 bases between them. This CDR3 is built from 15 residues. Per the germline V gene, CDR1 is KGHSH and CDR2 is LQKENI. The CDR3 here is CASSPKGGGEYEQYF. In DNA, the CDR3 is TGTGCCAGCTCCCCCAAGGGCGGGGGCGAATACGAGCAGTACTTC.

The chain combines TRBV25-1 with TRBJ1-1, with a possible D match to TRBD1 (6 bases). Trimming cost V 7 bases and J 2 bases, with 11 bases left between them. Germline V gene sequence: CDR1 MGHDK, CDR2 SYGVNS. This CDR3 contains 13 residues. Written as DNA, the CDR3 is TGTGCCAGCAACCCACAGGGAAACACTGAAGCTTTCTTT. It encodes CASNPQGNTEAFF.

The genes are TRBV5-1 and TRBJ2-7; no clear D. The germline V gene has CDR1 SGHRS and CDR2 YFSETQ. This CDR3 spans 12 amino acids. V shed 3 bases and J shed 6 bases, with 10 bases lying between them. This CDR3 is CASSSGEAEQYF. CDR3 nucleotide sequence: TGCGCCAGCAGCTCGGGCGAGGCCGAGCAGTACTTC.

The chain employs TRBV29-1 and TRBJ2-7; the match to TRBD2 covers 14 bases. The junction had 5 bases not matched to a gene; V was cut back by 8 bases and J by 2 bases. The CDR3 consists of 14 residues. Germline CDR1 is SQVTM and CDR2 is ANQGSEA. CDR3 in amino acids: CSQRGLAGAYEQYF. The CDR3, as DNA: TGCAGCCAACGGGGACTAGCGGGAGCCTACGAGCAGTACTTC.